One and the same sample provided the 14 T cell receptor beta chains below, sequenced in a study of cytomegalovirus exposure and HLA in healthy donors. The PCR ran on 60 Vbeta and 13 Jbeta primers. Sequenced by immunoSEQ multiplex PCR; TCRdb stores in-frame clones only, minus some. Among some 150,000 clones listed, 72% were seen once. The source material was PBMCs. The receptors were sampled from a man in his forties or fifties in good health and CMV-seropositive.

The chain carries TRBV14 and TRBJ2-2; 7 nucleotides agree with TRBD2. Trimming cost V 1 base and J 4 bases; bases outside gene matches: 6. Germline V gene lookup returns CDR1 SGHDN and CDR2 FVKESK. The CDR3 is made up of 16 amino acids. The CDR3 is CASSQGGGTRTGELFF. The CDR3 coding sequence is TGTGCCAGCAGCCAAGGGGGGGGGACGCGCACCGGGGAGCTGTTTTTT.

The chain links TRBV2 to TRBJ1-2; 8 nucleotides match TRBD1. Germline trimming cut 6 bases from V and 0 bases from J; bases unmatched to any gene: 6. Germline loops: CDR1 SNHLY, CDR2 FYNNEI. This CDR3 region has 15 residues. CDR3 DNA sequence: TGTGCCAGCAGCGCCGGGACAGGATCTAACTATGGCTACACCTTC. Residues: CASSAGTGSNYGYTF.

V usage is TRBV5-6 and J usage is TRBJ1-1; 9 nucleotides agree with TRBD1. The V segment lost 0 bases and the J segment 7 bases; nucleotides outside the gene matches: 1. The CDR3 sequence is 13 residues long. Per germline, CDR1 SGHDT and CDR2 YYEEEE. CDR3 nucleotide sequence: TGTGCCAGCAGCTTGGAGGACAGGGGTGAAGCTTTCTTT. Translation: CASSLEDRGEAFF.

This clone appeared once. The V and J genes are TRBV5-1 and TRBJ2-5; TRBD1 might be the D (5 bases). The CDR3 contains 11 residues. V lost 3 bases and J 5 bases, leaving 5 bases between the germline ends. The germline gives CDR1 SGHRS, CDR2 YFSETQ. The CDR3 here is CASSWGETQYF. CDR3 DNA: TGCGCCAGCAGCTGGGGCGAGACCCAGTACTTC.

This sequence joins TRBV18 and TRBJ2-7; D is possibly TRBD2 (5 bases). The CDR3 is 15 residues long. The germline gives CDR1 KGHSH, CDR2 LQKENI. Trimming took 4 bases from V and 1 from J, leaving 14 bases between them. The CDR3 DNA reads TGTGCCAGCTCACGGGTTGGGGAGTCGTCCTACGAGCAGTACTTC. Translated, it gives CASSRVGESSYEQYF.

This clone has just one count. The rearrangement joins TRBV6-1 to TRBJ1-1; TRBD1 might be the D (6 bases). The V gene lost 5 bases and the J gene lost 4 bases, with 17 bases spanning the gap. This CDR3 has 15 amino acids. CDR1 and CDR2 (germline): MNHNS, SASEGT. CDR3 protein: CASSSTGLGTTEAFF. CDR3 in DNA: TGTGCCAGCAGTTCCACAGGGCTAGGGACCACTGAAGCTTTCTTT.

CDR3 residues: CASSPLRGDEQYF. The DNA of the CDR3 is TGCGCCAGCAGCCCTCTTAGGGGCGACGAGCAGTACTTC. The rearrangement links TRBV4-3 to TRBJ2-7, with a possible D match to TRBD1 (5 bases). The CDR3 totals 13 residues. The V gene lost 4 bases and the J gene lost 5 bases, with 12 bases spanning the gap. Germline loops: CDR1 LGHNA, CDR2 YSLEER.

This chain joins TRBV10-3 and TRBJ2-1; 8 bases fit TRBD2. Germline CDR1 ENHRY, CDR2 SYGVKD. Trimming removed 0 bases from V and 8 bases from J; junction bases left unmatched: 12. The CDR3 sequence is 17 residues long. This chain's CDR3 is CAISESSASGSRHEQFF. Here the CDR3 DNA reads TGTGCCATCAGTGAGTCGTCTGCGAGCGGGAGTAGGCATGAGCAGTTCTTC.

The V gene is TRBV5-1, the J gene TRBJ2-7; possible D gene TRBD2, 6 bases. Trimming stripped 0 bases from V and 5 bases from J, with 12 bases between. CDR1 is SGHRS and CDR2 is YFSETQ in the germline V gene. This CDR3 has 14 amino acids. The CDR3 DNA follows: TGCGCCAGCAGCTTGGGCGGGGTTCGTGACGAGCAGTACTTC. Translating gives CASSLGGVRDEQYF. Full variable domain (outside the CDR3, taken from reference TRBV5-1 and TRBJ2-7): KAGVTQTPRYLIKTRGQQVTLSCSPISGHRSVSWYQQTPGQGLQFLFEYFSETQRNKGNFPGRFSGRQFSNSRSEMNVSTLELGDSALYLCASSLGGVRDEQYFGPGTRLTVT.

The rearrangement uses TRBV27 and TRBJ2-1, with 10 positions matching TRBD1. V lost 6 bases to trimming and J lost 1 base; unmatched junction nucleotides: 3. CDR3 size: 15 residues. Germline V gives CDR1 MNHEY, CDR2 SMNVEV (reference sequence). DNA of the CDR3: TGTGCCAGCAGGAGACAGGGGGCGTCCTACAATGAGCAGTTCTTC. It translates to CASRRQGASYNEQFF.

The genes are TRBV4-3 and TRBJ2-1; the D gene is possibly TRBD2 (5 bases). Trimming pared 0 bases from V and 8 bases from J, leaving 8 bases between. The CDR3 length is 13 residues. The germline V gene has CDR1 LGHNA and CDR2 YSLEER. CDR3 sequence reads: CASSQDGVHEQFF. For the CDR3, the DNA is TGCGCCAGCAGCCAAGACGGGGTCCATGAGCAGTTCTTC.

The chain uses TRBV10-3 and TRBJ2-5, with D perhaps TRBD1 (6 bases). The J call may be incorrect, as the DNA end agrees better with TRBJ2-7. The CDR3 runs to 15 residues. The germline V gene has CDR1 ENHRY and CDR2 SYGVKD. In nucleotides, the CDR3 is TGTGCCATCAGTGATTTCGGGACAAACGACTACGAGCAGTACTTC. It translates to CAISDFGTNDYEQYF.

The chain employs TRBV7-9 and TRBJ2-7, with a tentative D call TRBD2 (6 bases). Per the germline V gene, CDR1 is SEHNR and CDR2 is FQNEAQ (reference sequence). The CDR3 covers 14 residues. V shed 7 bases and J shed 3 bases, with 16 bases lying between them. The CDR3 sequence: CASTSFRDFYEQYF. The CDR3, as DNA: TGTGCCAGCACCTCCTTCCGGGACTTCTACGAGCAGTACTTC.

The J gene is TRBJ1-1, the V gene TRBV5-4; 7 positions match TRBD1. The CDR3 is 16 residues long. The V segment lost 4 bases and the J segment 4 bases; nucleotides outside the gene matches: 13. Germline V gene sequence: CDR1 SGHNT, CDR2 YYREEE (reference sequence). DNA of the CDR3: TGTGCCAGCAGCGTGGACATGACAGGGTCGACCACTGAAGCTTTCTTT. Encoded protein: CASSVDMTGSTTEAFF. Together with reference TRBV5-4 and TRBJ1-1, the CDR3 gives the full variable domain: ETGVTQSPTHLIKTRGQQVTLRCSSQSGHNTVSWYQQALGQGPQFIFQYYREEENGRGNFPPRFSGLQFPNYSSELNVNALELDDSALYLCASSVDMTGSTTEAFFGQGTRLTVV.